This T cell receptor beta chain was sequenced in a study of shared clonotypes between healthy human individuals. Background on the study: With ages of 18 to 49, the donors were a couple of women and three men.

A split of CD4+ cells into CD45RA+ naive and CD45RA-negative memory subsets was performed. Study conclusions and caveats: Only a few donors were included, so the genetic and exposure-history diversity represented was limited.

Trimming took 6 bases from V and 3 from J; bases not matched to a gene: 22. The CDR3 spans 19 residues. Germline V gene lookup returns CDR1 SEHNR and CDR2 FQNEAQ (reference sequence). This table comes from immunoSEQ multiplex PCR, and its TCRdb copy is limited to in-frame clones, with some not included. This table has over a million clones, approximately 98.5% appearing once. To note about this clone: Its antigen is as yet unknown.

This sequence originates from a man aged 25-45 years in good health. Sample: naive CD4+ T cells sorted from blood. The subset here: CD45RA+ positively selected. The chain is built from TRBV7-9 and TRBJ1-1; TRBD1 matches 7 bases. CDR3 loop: CASSKPGQLRGSWDTEAFF. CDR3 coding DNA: TGTGCCAGCAGTAAACCGGGACAGTTAAGGGGGAGTTGGGACACTGAAGCTTTCTTT.